The 16 T cell receptor beta chains below come from one sample, sequenced in a study of regulatory T cells in long-lasting Graves disease. Combining iRepertoire HTBI primers with Arm-PCR of CDR3 regions, the authors built TCR beta libraries. TCRdb fed the multiplex PCR reads into MiXCR, producing one record per CDR3 protein. This table has 450,000 to 600,000 distinct CDR3 sequences, around 15% appearing once. Described time point: newly diagnosed GD, antithyroid drugs for less than 3 months. Isolated PBMC RNA provided the starting material for the TCR library. The same data also contributed to another study, on T cells in Graves' hyperthyroidism and ophthalmopathy.

The sample here was peripheral blood mononuclear cells (PBMCs), taken at new diagnosis, from a patient treated with antithyroid drugs. Receptors originate from a man in his forties or fifties with Graves disease.

This clonotype appeared many times. V is TRBV30 and J is TRBJ1-5; perhaps TRBD1 as D (5 bases). This CDR3 comprises 14 residues. Germline values: CDR1 GTSNPN, CDR2 SVGIG (reference sequence). With 0 bases removed from V and 4 bases from J, the gap between germline ends came to 10 bases. CDR3 in DNA: TGTGCCTGGAGTGTACGGGGGGGAAATCAGCCCCAGCATTTT. It codes for CAWSVRGGNQPQHF.

The chain couples TRBV6-1 to TRBJ2-7, with a tentative D call TRBD1 (6 bases). V lost 7 bases to trimming and J lost 5 bases, with 15 bases between them. The CDR3 spans 13 residues. CDR1 and CDR2 from the germline V gene are MNHNS and SASEGT. CDR3 in amino acids: CASTLGARNEQYF. CDR3 coding DNA: TGTGCCAGCACCCTGGGGGCGCGGAACGAGCAGTACTTC.

V is TRBV6-2 or TRBV6-3 and J is TRBJ2-1; 13 bases map to TRBD2. V lost 7 bases and J lost 12; bases outside the gene matches: 21. In germline, CDR1 is MNHEY, CDR2 SVGEGT. CDR3 length equals 18 residues. The CDR3 nucleotides are TGTGCCAGCACCCTCAGTTTCTGGGGGACTAGCGGGGACCGTGGGCAGTTCTTC. Its translation: CASTLSFWGTSGDRGQFF.

The table lists this clonotype with many counts. This chain's CDR3 is CASSLTAGEVNEQFF. CDR3 DNA sequence: TGTGCCAGCAGTTTGACAGCGGGAGAAGTCAATGAGCAGTTCTTC. V gene TRBV28 combines with J gene TRBJ2-1; 8 bases align to TRBD2. Germline trimming cut 3 bases from V and 6 bases from J; bases unmatched to any gene: 7. CDR1 is MDHEN, CDR2 SYDVKM, per germline. The CDR3 spans 15 residues. Looking up the rest from reference TRBV28 and TRBJ2-1 gives the full variable domain: DVKVTQSSRYLVKRTGEKVFLECVQDMDHENMFWYRQDPGLGLRLIYFSYDVKMKEKGDIPEGYSVSREKKERFSLILESASTNQTSMYLCASSLTAGEVNEQFFGPGTRLTVL.

This clonotype was picked up a small number of times. The rearrangement uses TRBV11-1 and TRBJ2-2; 9 bases match TRBD1. CDR3 length: 16 amino acids. The V gene's germline CDR1 is SGHAT and CDR2 FQDESV (reference sequence). Germline trimming cut 4 bases from V and 6 bases from J; bases unmatched to any gene: 9. This chain's CDR3 is CASSYPGQGVAGELFF. CDR3 bases: TGTGCCAGCAGCTACCCGGGACAGGGTGTCGCCGGGGAGCTGTTTTTT. Together with reference TRBV11-1 and TRBJ2-2, the CDR3 gives the full variable domain: EAEVAQSPRYKITEKSQAVAFWCDPISGHATLYWYRQILGQGPELLVQFQDESVVDDSQLPKDRFSAERLKGVDSTLKIQPAELGDSAMYLCASSYPGQGVAGELFFGEGSRLTVL.

This chain joins TRBV24-1 and TRBJ2-5; TRBD2 matches at 10 bases. CDR1 is KGHDR and CDR2 is SFDVKD in the germline V gene. The V segment lost 4 bases and the J segment 4 bases; nucleotides outside the gene matches: 5. This CDR3 comprises 15 residues. CDR3 sequence reads: CATSDGLAVGETQYF. CDR3 nucleotides: TGTGCCACCAGTGACGGACTAGCGGTTGGAGAGACCCAGTACTTC.

The CDR3 region has the DNA TGTGCCAGCAGCCCCGACGGAGGAACCGGGGAGCTGTTTTTT. Protein sequence: CASSPDGGTGELFF. This chain connects TRBV11-2 to TRBJ2-2; D may be TRBD2 (5 bases). Trimming left V 5 bases short and J 5 bases short, with 12 bases between. Looked up from germline, CDR1 is SGHAT and CDR2 is FQNNGV. This CDR3 spans 14 amino acids.

This clonotype came up many times. A single base separates this from a much larger clone, so it may be a read error. The V gene is TRBV3-1, the J gene TRBJ1-1; a weak D match, TRBD1 (5 bases). This CDR3 comprises 14 residues. Germline lookup yields CDR1 LGHDT and CDR2 YNNKEL (reference sequence). Trimming pared 3 bases from V and 1 base from J, leaving 9 bases between. The CDR3 reads CASSHPGPNTEAFF. CDR3 sequence (DNA): TGTGCCAGCAGCCATCCGGGACCGAACACTGAAGCTTTCTTT.

With regard to this clonotype: With only one base between it and a far larger clone, this is likely a read error. V usage is TRBV11-2 and J usage is TRBJ2-1; D not resolved. The germline gives CDR1 SGHAT, CDR2 FQNNGV. The length of the CDR3 is 16 residues. The CDR3 region is CASSPRPSGWVNEQSF. The CDR3, as DNA: TGTGCCAGCAGTCCCCGACCAAGTGGATGGGTCAATGAGCAGTCCTTC.

A word on this clonotype: Since a much larger clone is just one base distant, this may be a read error. V is TRBV12-3 or TRBV12-4 and J is TRBJ2-1; D gene ambiguous. Deletions cut 6 bases from V and 6 bases from J, with 9 bases between. This CDR3 comprises 12 residues. CDR3 nucleotide sequence: TGTGCCAGCAGCAGGCAGACCAATGAGCAGTTCTTC. It is translated as CASSRQTNEQFF.

The sample holds many counts of this clonotype. V is TRBV28 and J is TRBJ2-7, with 7 bases fitting TRBD2. From germline, CDR1 is MDHEN and CDR2 SYDVKM. V shed 5 bases, J shed 0 bases, and the junction held 13 bases outside the gene matches. The CDR3 consists of 17 residues. CDR3 nucleotide sequence: TGTGCCAGCAGTCTAACCCTCCAACTAGCGCTCTCCTACGAGCAGTACTTC. Translating gives CASSLTLQLALSYEQYF.

The gene calls are TRBV6-4 and TRBJ2-2, with 8 bases that match TRBD2. This CDR3 spans 15 amino acids. V shed 4 bases, J shed 5 bases, and the junction held 6 bases outside the gene matches. Germline V gene sequence: CDR1 MRHNA, CDR2 SNTAGT. CDR3 nucleotides: TGTGCCAGCAGTGGGGATAGCGGGATTACCGGGGAGCTGTTTTTT. Amino acid sequence: CASSGDSGITGELFF.

This clonotype was detected ten times or more. The rearrangement uses TRBV6-1 and TRBJ2-1, with TRBD2 matching over 8 bases. CDR3 length: 12 amino acids. The germline V gene has CDR1 MNHNS and CDR2 SASEGT. After removal of 6 bases from V and 10 bases from J, the junction contained 5 bases not matched to a gene. CDR3 nucleotide sequence: TGTGCCAGCAGCCTGACTAGCGTCGAGCAGTTCTTC. Protein sequence: CASSLTSVEQFF.

This clonotype was observed at least ten times. This chain connects TRBV20-1 to TRBJ2-1, with 10 bases that match TRBD2. V lost 5 bases, J lost 4 bases, and 5 bases stayed unmatched. Germline V gives CDR1 DFQATT, CDR2 SNEGSKA (reference sequence). The CDR3 spans 14 residues. This CDR3 reads CSASGLATYNEQFF. The CDR3 bases are TGCAGTGCTTCGGGACTAGCGACTTACAATGAGCAGTTCTTC.

Ten or more counts support this clonotype. The rearrangement links TRBV28 to TRBJ2-3; D not certain. The V gene lost 6 bases and the J gene lost 0 bases, with 13 bases spanning the gap. There are 15 residues in the CDR3. Looked up from germline, CDR1 is MDHEN and CDR2 is SYDVKM. This CDR3 reads CASSGPGPSTDTQYF. CDR3 DNA sequence: TGTGCCAGCAGCGGACCCGGGCCTAGCACAGATACGCAGTATTTT.

This clonotype appeared many times. The CDR3 DNA reads as TGTGCCAGCAGTTTAAGGACTAGGGGTCCATACAATGAGCAGTTCTTC. Translating gives CASSLRTRGPYNEQFF. The chain recombines TRBV12-3 or TRBV12-4 with TRBJ2-1, with 7 bases fitting TRBD2. Unmatched junction bases numbered 8, after V lost 2 bases and J lost 4 bases. The CDR3 is 16 amino acids.